The rows below give T cell receptor beta chains drawn from one sample of a study of memory CD4+ T cells and cytomegalovirus serostatus. Clones were read by immunoSEQ multiplex PCR, and TCRdb kept only the in-frame ones, dropping some. Of more than 55,000 clones in the sample, around four fifths were seen once. Sequenced sample: memory CD4+ T cells from blood. These receptors all stem from an adult in good health and CMV-seronegative. The conserved cysteine and the conserved F or W are not part of the CDR3 here.

j_call cdr3_length v_call cdr3_aa
TRBJ1-4 13 TRBV7-7 ATSQQTSTNEKLF
TRBJ2-3 13 TRBV18 ASLAGSRETDTQY
TRBJ1-3 13 TRBV5-1 ASSVDSSSGNTIY
TRBJ2-1 12 TRBV10-1 ASSERRTGSEQF
TRBJ1-5 14 TRBV4-2 ASSSREGTTNQPQH
TRBJ1-2 11 TRBV28 ASSFGQGLGYT
TRBJ2-4 13 TRBV6-1 ASSEGWLAKNIQY
TRBJ1-2 13 TRBV30 AWSVPEASPYGYT
TRBJ2-7 11 TRBV7-8 ASSSISSYEQY
TRBJ2-4 11 TRBV6-1 ASSADRGNIQY
TRBJ1-1 8 TRBV6-6 ASGGTEAF
TRBJ2-7 12 TRBV11-2 ASSFDRSSYEQY
TRBJ2-2 13 TRBV25-1 ASSDPGLRSGELF
TRBJ2-1 9 TRBV11-3 ASSLHNEQF
TRBJ2-5 10 TRBV18 ASSQGRETQY
TRBJ2-3 11 TRBV6-6 ASSLTGPDTQY
TRBJ2-7 13 TRBV7-3 ASSESGTGGSEQY
TRBJ1-2 11 TRBV18 ASSSDSNYGYT
TRBJ2-1 14 TRBV27 ASSNFRDRVINEQF
TRBJ2-1 10 TRBV5-4 ARGQAYNEQF
TRBJ2-7 13 TRBV10-3 AISEWTSGRYEQY
TRBJ2-7 13 TRBV5-5 ASSLAPGQGAEQY
TRBJ1-5 12 TRBV19 ASSTRTFPLPQH
TRBJ2-7 14 TRBV13 ASSAWGETGPYEQY
TRBJ2-3 11 TRBV7-2 ASSLPPADTQY
TRBJ2-5 12 TRBV7-2 ASSRDRSQETQY